The following is a T cell receptor beta chain sequence with its context. Its antigen is not identified. The sample belongs to a study of T cell responses to AZD1222 COVID-19 vaccine. The V end lost 0 bases, the J end lost 2 bases, and 16 bases lay between the germline ends. The germline gives CDR1 SGHRS, CDR2 YFSETQ. The CDR3 covers 17 residues. TCRdb's copy holds only in-frame clones and misses some; the assay was immunoSEQ multiplex PCR. The repertoire consists of 95,000 to 150,000 clones, with less than 90% occurring once and the leading ten covering around 2.4%. Study-wide findings and caveats: Reportedly, close to half of spike-specific TCRs are directed against unmutated variant regions.

Sequenced here: peripheral blood, sampled on day 0 of AZD1222 vaccination. The chain links TRBV5-1 to TRBJ2-3; the D call may be TRBD1 or TRBD2 (6 bases each). This TCR was sampled from an adult in good health. The CDR3 nucleotides read TGCGCCAGCAGCTTGGAGGGGACGGGGGCGTACACAGATACGCAGTATTTT. It is translated as CASSLEGTGAYTDTQYF.